Listed below are T cell receptor beta chains from one sample, sequenced in a study of cytomegalovirus exposure and HLA in healthy donors. TCRdb's table, derived via immunoSEQ multiplex PCR, lists solely in-frame clones and lacks some. The profile shows 150,000 to 200,000 clones, around four fifths of them singletons. Sequencing used PBMCs. The receptors here all came from a man younger than 45 in good health and CMV-seropositive. CDR3s include the opening cysteine and the closing phenylalanine or tryptophan. A D gene is named only where the DNA matches it firmly. Only part of the rows carry a size: once, few, many, or a class if the clone is expanded.

D	V	size	J	DNA	CDR3
TRBD1	TRBV7-3	.	TRBJ2-3	TGTGCCAGCAGCACCCGGGACAGATCTTTCTCAGATACGCAGTATTTT	CASSTRDRSFSDTQYF
TRBD2	TRBV29-1	once	TRBJ2-5	TGCAGCGTTGCGACTAGCGGGGGGTACGGGGTAGTCCGGGAGACCCAGTACTTC	CSVATSGGYGVVRETQYF
.	TRBV29-1	few	TRBJ1-1	TGCAGCGTTGAGGTGGGCCCTGAAGCTTTCTTT	CSVEVGPEAFF
.	TRBV30	.	TRBJ2-6	TGTGCCTGGAATAGGAGATCTGGGGCCAACGTCCTGACTTTC	CAWNRRSGANVLTF
TRBD2	TRBV7-7	.	TRBJ2-1	TGTGCTAGCAGCCCCTCCGGGACTAGCGGGGGGGCAGAGCAGTTCTTC	CASSPSGTSGGAEQFF
.	TRBV6-1	.	TRBJ1-4	TGTGCCACCAAACAGGCAATACACAGTAATGAAAAACTGTTTTTT	CATKQAIHSNEKLFF
.	TRBV11-2	.	TRBJ1-5	TGTGCCAGCAGCTCCCTAGGGGATCAGCCCCAGCATTTT	CASSSLGDQPQHF
.	TRBV7-9	.	TRBJ1-1	TGTGCCAGCAGCTCCGGGATTTTGGGAATGAACACTGAAGCTTTCTTT	CASSSGILGMNTEAFF
.	TRBV2	.	TRBJ1-5	TGTGCCAGCACCAGGGATATTAACAATCAGCCCCAGCATTTT	CASTRDINNQPQHF
TRBD2	TRBV11-2	.	TRBJ2-5	TGTGCCAGCAGCCTGGCGGGGGTGATGGAGACCCAGTACTTC	CASSLAGVMETQYF
TRBD1	TRBV11-2	.	TRBJ1-1	TGTGCCAGCAGCTTAGTAGGTACAGGGGTGGGGACTGAAGCTTTCTTT	CASSLVGTGVGTEAFF
.	TRBV7-9	.	TRBJ2-3	TGTGCCAGCACCCTAGGGGTTCTGTACACAGATACGCAGTATTTT	CASTLGVLYTDTQYF
TRBD1	TRBV5-5	.	TRBJ1-1	TGTGCCAGCAGCTTGGTGGGACAGGGATCTGAAGCTTTCTTT	CASSLVGQGSEAFF
TRBD1	TRBV10-3	.	TRBJ1-1	TGTGCCATCAGCCCGACAGGGAACAATGAAGCTTTCTTT	CAISPTGNNEAFF
TRBD2	TRBV11-2	.	TRBJ2-5	TGTGCCAGCAGCGGGACCGGGACTAGCGCCGTCGGGACCCAGTACTTC	CASSGTGTSAVGTQYF
.	TRBV2	.	TRBJ2-3	TGTGCCAGCAGGAGGTTCCAGCGATTAGATACGCAGTATTTT	CASRRFQRLDTQYF
.	TRBV2	.	TRBJ1-5	TGTGCCAGCAGTGGGACAGTTAGCAATCAGCCCCAGCATTTT	CASSGTVSNQPQHF
.	TRBV6-5	.	TRBJ2-7	TGTGCCAGCAGTTACGGGAACAGGGCCGCCGAGCAGTACTTC	CASSYGNRAAEQYF
.	TRBV27	.	TRBJ1-5	TGTGCCAGCAGCTTCAGGGTTAGCAATCAGCCCCAGCATTTT	CASSFRVSNQPQHF
.	TRBV20-1	.	TRBJ1-1	TGCAGTGCTAGCGGCCGGGATGAAGCTTTCTTT	CSASGRDEAFF
TRBD1	TRBV7-3	.	TRBJ1-1	TGTGCCAGCAGCTTGGACAGGGAGACTGAAGCTTTCTTT	CASSLDRETEAFF
TRBD1	TRBV5-1	.	TRBJ1-4	TGCGCCAGCAGGCCCGGACAGGGGGTAAAGGGAAAACTGTTTTTT	CASRPGQGVKGKLFF
TRBD1	TRBV19	.	TRBJ1-4	TGTGCCAGTAGCCCCCGGGACAGGGCGGGAAAACTGTTTTTT	CASSPRDRAGKLFF
.	TRBV27	.	TRBJ1-3	TGTGCCAGCAGTTTATCGGGAGGGGCTGGAAACACCATATATTTT	CASSLSGGAGNTIYF
.	TRBV7-9	few	TRBJ1-6	TGTGCCAGCAGCTTCCCAACGGCGGGAAATTCACCCCTCCACTTT	CASSFPTAGNSPLHF
.	TRBV28	.	TRBJ2-2	TGTGCCAGCCTCCTAGATGGGAACACCGGGGAGCTGTTTTTT	CASLLDGNTGELFF
.	TRBV6-5	.	TRBJ2-1	TGTGCCAGCAGTTACTCCCTGAGGGGGAATGAGCAGTTCTTC	CASSYSLRGNEQFF
.	TRBV18	.	TRBJ2-7	TGTGCCAGCTCACCGCGGGACTACGAGCAGTACTTC	CASSPRDYEQYF
.	TRBV2	.	TRBJ2-4	TGTGCCAGCATGCTAGTAGACATTCAGTACTTC	CASMLVDIQYF